These 5 T cell receptor beta chains came from one sample sequenced in a study of blood T cells in healthy people across ages. Using a J-beta primer mix together with a sample-barcoded 5' primer, a second PCR was run for roughly 6 to 11 cycles. From the 5' RACE reads, TCRdb called clonotypes with MiXCR, one entry per CDR3 protein. Among more than 1.4 million distinct CDR3 sequences listed, roughly 45% were seen once. The sequencing input was blood. These receptors all come from a woman between 18 and 29 years old in good health.

This clonotype is a singleton in its sample. V and J are TRBV27 and TRBJ1-2; 7 bases fit TRBD1. CDR1 is MNHEY, CDR2 SMNVEV, per germline (reference sequence). J gave up 7 bases and V 3 bases, and 8 bases lay outside the gene matches. This CDR3 has 14 residues. The CDR3 DNA reads TGTGCCAGCAGTTTGAACGACAGGGTAGTTGGCTACACCTTC. This translates into CASSLNDRVVGYTF.

This clonotype was observed a handful of times. This chain uses TRBV3-1 with TRBJ1-1, with D maybe TRBD1 (5 bases). This CDR3 has 14 residues. Trimming left V 7 bases short and J 1 base short, with 13 bases between. Germline V CDR1 and CDR2: LGHDT, YNNKEL (reference sequence). This CDR3 is CASKDGAGNTEAFF. The CDR3 DNA is TGTGCCAGCAAGGATGGGGCAGGGAACACTGAAGCTTTCTTT. The variable domain in full, completed from reference TRBV3-1 and TRBJ1-1, reads DTAVSQTPKYLVTQMGNDKSIKCEQNLGHDTMYWYKQDSKKFLKIMFSYNNKELIINETVPNRFSPKSPDKAHLNLHINSLELGDSAVYFCASKDGAGNTEAFFGQGTRLTVV.

The chain links TRBV27 to TRBJ2-4, with 7 bases fitting TRBD1. Judging by the DNA end, TRBJ2-7 fits better; the J call may be wrong. The germline CDR1 and CDR2 sequences are MNHEY and SMNVEV (reference sequence). The CDR3 is 15 amino acids. The CDR3 reads CASNLGATGSSEQYF. The CDR3 DNA reads TGTGCCAGCAACCTGGGGGCGACAGGGTCTAGCGAGCAGTACTTC.

The rearrangement joins TRBV7-6 to TRBJ1-1, with a tentative D call TRBD1 (6 bases). The germline CDR1 and CDR2 sequences are SGHVS and FNYEAQ. This CDR3 contains 14 residues. Trimming shortened V by 5 bases and J by 2 bases, and 12 bases separated the two germline ends. The CDR3: CASSASTGNTEAFF. In DNA form, the CDR3 reads TGTGCCAGCAGCGCTTCGACAGGTAACACTGAAGCTTTCTTT.

The table lists this clonotype with a few counts. The chain has TRBV6-2 or TRBV6-3 and TRBJ2-7, with D unclear. Trimming cost V 6 bases and J 7 bases, with 25 bases left between them. The CDR3 consists of 16 residues. Germline V CDR1 and CDR2: MNHEY, SVGEGT. In nucleotides, the CDR3 is TGTGCCAGCAGCCAAGCCTGGACGAACACTCTGTGGGAGCAGTACTTC. This translates into CASSQAWTNTLWEQYF.